Following are 27 T cell receptor beta chains from one sample sequenced in a study of blood T cell repertoires in COVID-19. Some clones are missing from TCRdb's copy, which holds only in-frame ones; the method was immunoSEQ multiplex PCR. The table lists 200,000 to 300,000 clones, around nine tenths of them singletons, with over 5% in the top ten. Sequenced: peripheral blood. Source of these receptors: a woman aged 55-70 years with COVID-19, enrolled during active disease.

The chain has TRBV5-1 and TRBJ1-1, with a weak D call TRBD1 (5 bases). The CDR3 sequence is 14 residues long. The germline CDR1 and CDR2 sequences are SGHRS and YFSETQ. Trimming left V 0 bases short and J 4 bases short, with 10 bases between. CDR3 in amino acids: CASSLAGSSTEAFF. CDR3 sequence (DNA): TGCGCCAGCAGCTTGGCAGGGTCCTCCACTGAAGCTTTCTTT. The complete variable domain, with remaining parts taken from reference TRBV5-1 and TRBJ1-1, reads KAGVTQTPRYLIKTRGQQVTLSCSPISGHRSVSWYQQTPGQGLQFLFEYFSETQRNKGNFPGRFSGRQFSNSRSEMNVSTLELGDSALYLCASSLAGSSTEAFFGQGTRLTVV.

This clone showed up just once. The rearrangement uses TRBV7-9 and TRBJ1-1, with a weak D call TRBD1 (6 bases). The ends were cut back, 2 bases at V and 3 bases at J, with 10 bases in the middle. This CDR3 is 14 amino acids long. CDR1 SEHNR and CDR2 FQNEAQ come from the germline V gene (reference sequence). The chain's CDR3 is CASSLSGVDTEAFF. The CDR3 DNA sequence: TGTGCCAGCAGCTTATCAGGGGTGGACACTGAAGCTTTCTTT.

In this sample, this clone turned up once. The chain couples TRBV3-1 (or the pseudogene TRBV3-2) to TRBJ2-5; no clear D gene. This CDR3 is built from 12 residues. Germline V gene lookup returns CDR1 LGHDT and CDR2 YNNKEL (reference sequence). V lost 4 bases and J lost 7, with 10 bases in between. The CDR3 region has the DNA TGTGCCAGCAGCCCTCTCTCGGGGACCCAGTACTTC. Translating it yields CASSPLSGTQYF.

V usage is TRBV6-1 and J usage is TRBJ1-2; D is perhaps TRBD1 (6 bases). Germline CDR1 reads MNHNS; CDR2 reads SASEGT. This CDR3 has 19 amino acids. Deletions cut 4 bases from V and 4 bases from J, with 28 bases between. CDR3 sequence (DNA): TGTGCCAGCAGTGTACGAACCGGGGGGGTTAGTGGGGACATCTATGGCTACACCTTC. It translates to CASSVRTGGVSGDIYGYTF.

The chain is built from TRBV11-2 and TRBJ2-7; no reliable D call. The CDR3 sequence is 14 residues long. Germline CDR1 is SGHAT and CDR2 is FQNNGV. The V end lost 5 bases, the J end lost 3 bases, and 14 bases lay between the germline ends. The CDR3: CASSSRRASYEQYF. The CDR3 DNA is TGTGCCAGCAGCAGCCGGAGAGCTAGCTACGAGCAGTACTTC.

CDR3 coding DNA: TGTGCCAGTAGTTCGGAATCGGGGGGTCCCCTGGGCAATCAGCCCCAGCATTTT. Translated: CASSSESGGPLGNQPQHF. V and J are TRBV19 and TRBJ1-5; a possible D gene is TRBD1 (5 bases). V was trimmed by 5 bases and J by 2 bases, leaving 22 bases between them. CDR3 length: 18 amino acids. CDR1 is LNHDA, CDR2 SQIVND, per germline (reference sequence).

The CDR3 DNA reads as TGTGCCAGCAGTTACGTTCAGGGGGCTATCTCGAACACTGAAGCTTTCTTT. Translating it yields CASSYVQGAISNTEAFF. The chain joins TRBV6-2 or TRBV6-3 to TRBJ1-1; TRBD1 aligns across 8 bases. CDR1 is MNHEY, CDR2 SVGEGT, per germline. CDR3 length equals 17 residues. The V gene end was trimmed by 2 bases and the J gene end by 1 base; junction bases not matched to a gene: 9.

This chain uses TRBV19 with TRBJ2-1; 9 positions match TRBD2. CDR3 size: 16 residues. Trimming cost V 2 bases and J 5 bases; bases outside gene matches: 7. Germline V gene lookup returns CDR1 LNHDA and CDR2 SQIVND (reference sequence). The chain's CDR3 is CASSILSGRPNNEQFF. CDR3 in DNA: TGTGCCAGTAGTATACTTAGCGGGAGACCCAACAATGAGCAGTTCTTC.

The CDR3 reads CASSPYRENTGELFF. CDR3 nucleotide sequence: TGTGCCAGCAGCCCCTACAGGGAGAACACCGGGGAGCTGTTTTTT. The chain uses TRBV6-6 and TRBJ2-2; weak D call: TRBD1 (6 bases). Germline loops: CDR1 MNHNY, CDR2 SVGAGI (reference sequence). CDR3 length: 15 residues. Trimming left V 6 bases short and J 1 base short, with 12 bases between.

The genes are TRBV6-2 or TRBV6-3 and TRBJ1-2; 7 bases map to TRBD1. The CDR3 covers 12 residues. V was pared by 5 bases and J by 7 bases, with 4 bases of the junction left unmatched. Per the germline V gene, CDR1 is MNHEY and CDR2 is SVGEGT. The CDR3 protein is CASSQTGVGYTF. The CDR3 bases are TGTGCCAGCAGTCAAACAGGGGTTGGCTACACCTTC.

This chain uses TRBV5-1 with TRBJ2-7; TRBD2 aligns across 8 bases. The CDR3 totals 17 residues. V lost 0 bases to trimming and J lost 6 bases; unmatched junction nucleotides: 14. Germline values: CDR1 SGHRS, CDR2 YFSETQ. DNA of the CDR3: TGCGCCAGCAGCTTGGCCGGGCCAGGGCATCTAGCGGGCGAGCAGTACTTC. Encoded protein: CASSLAGPGHLAGEQYF. Full variable domain (missing parts from reference TRBV5-1 and TRBJ2-7): KAGVTQTPRYLIKTRGQQVTLSCSPISGHRSVSWYQQTPGQGLQFLFEYFSETQRNKGNFPGRFSGRQFSNSRSEMNVSTLELGDSALYLCASSLAGPGHLAGEQYFGPGTRLTVT.

The CDR3 bases are TGTGCCAGCAGCACCAGAAACACTGAAGCTTTCTTT. It specifies CASSTRNTEAFF. J is TRBJ1-1 and V is TRBV7-6; D is unclear. V was cut by 5 bases and J by 2 bases, with 6 bases left in between. CDR3 length: 12 amino acids. Germline V CDR1 and CDR2: SGHVS, FNYEAQ.

This clone was found a few times. V usage is TRBV19 and J usage is TRBJ2-1, with D possibly TRBD2 on 5 matching bases. Trimming took off 2 bases at V and 8 bases at J, with 10 bases between the two ends. Looked up from germline, CDR1 is LNHDA and CDR2 is SQIVND (reference sequence). The CDR3 is 13 residues long. As DNA, the CDR3 is TGTGCCAGTAGTATACGAGGAGCGGATGAGCAGTTCTTC. This sequence encodes CASSIRGADEQFF.

In this sample, this clone turned up a few times. The V and J genes are TRBV3-1 (or the pseudogene TRBV3-2) and TRBJ1-5; perhaps TRBD1 as D (5 bases). This CDR3 comprises 15 residues. Germline V gene sequence: CDR1 LGHDT, CDR2 YNNKEL (reference sequence). Trimming took off 5 bases at V and 0 bases at J, with 11 bases between the two ends. The CDR3 protein is CASSYQGGSNQPQHF. DNA for the CDR3: TGTGCCAGCAGCTACCAGGGTGGTAGCAATCAGCCCCAGCATTTT.

The genes are TRBV5-4 and TRBJ2-5; 9 bases map to TRBD1. Unmatched junction bases numbered 5, after V lost 1 base and J lost 4 bases. Germline assignment: CDR1 SGHNT and CDR2 YYREEE (reference sequence). This CDR3 contains 15 residues. CDR3 sequence: CASSLQTGGRETQYF. CDR3 DNA sequence: TGTGCCAGCAGCTTGCAGACAGGGGGGCGAGAGACCCAGTACTTC.

This sequence joins TRBV5-1 and TRBJ1-2, with TRBD1 as a possible D gene (6 bases). Germline V CDR1 and CDR2: SGHRS, YFSETQ. V gave up 0 bases and J gave up 13 bases, with 22 bases separating them. The CDR3 totals 15 residues. The CDR3 coding sequence is TGCGCCAGCAGCTTGGTAGGTCAGGGGCGCTCAGATGGCACCTTC. Its protein is CASSLVGQGRSDGTF.

This chain uses TRBV4-1 with TRBJ2-6; tentative D call: TRBD1 (6 bases). Trimming took 4 bases from V and 10 from J, leaving 14 bases between them. The CDR3 is made up of 14 amino acids. CDR1 and CDR2 (germline): MGHRA, YSYEKL. The CDR3 DNA follows: TGCGCCAGCAGCCTTGGGGACAAAACTAACGTCCTGACTTTC. Protein product: CASSLGDKTNVLTF.

The chain couples TRBV28 to TRBJ1-2; TRBD1 is a possible D gene (5 bases). Trimming shortened V by 2 bases and J by 7 bases, and 14 bases separated the two germline ends. The CDR3 extends over 14 amino acids. Looked up from germline, CDR1 is MDHEN and CDR2 is SYDVKM. CDR3 region: CASSLPQGWGGYTF. CDR3 DNA: TGTGCCAGCAGTTTACCTCAGGGATGGGGTGGCTACACCTTC.

There are a few counts of this clone. The gene calls are TRBV28 and TRBJ2-7; 9 bases are shared with TRBD2. The ends lost 7 bases at V and 9 bases at J; junction bases unmatched: 22. This CDR3 has 17 residues. Germline V gene lookup returns CDR1 MDHEN and CDR2 SYDVKM. CDR3 sequence reads: CASTPGGNPSGNARQYF. DNA of the CDR3: TGTGCCAGCACCCCTGGGGGTAATCCTAGCGGGAATGCACGGCAGTACTTC.

The chain is built from TRBV9 and TRBJ2-3; 10 bases are shared with TRBD2. The CDR3 covers 16 residues. Germline V gives CDR1 SGDLS, CDR2 YYNGEE. Trimming at V came to 3 bases and at J to 0 bases, leaving 4 bases not matched to a gene. The CDR3 sequence: CASSGTSGSSTDTQYF. The CDR3 DNA reads as TGTGCCAGCAGCGGGACTAGCGGTTCTAGCACAGATACGCAGTATTTT. The full variable domain, its missing parts supplied by reference TRBV9 and TRBJ2-3, is DSGVTQTPKHLITATGQRVTLRCSPRSGDLSVYWYQQSLDQGLQFLIQYYNGEERAKGNILERFSAQQFPDLHSELNLSSLELGDSALYFCASSGTSGSSTDTQYFGPGTRLTVL.

This sequence joins TRBV9 and TRBJ1-6, with 8 bases identical to TRBD1. After removal of 5 bases from V and 10 bases from J, the junction contained 8 bases not matched to a gene. The CDR3 totals 14 residues. Germline-derived CDR1 and CDR2 are SGDLS and YYNGEE. The CDR3 spells CASSTGQGSSPLHF. Here the CDR3 DNA reads TGTGCCAGCAGTACCGGACAGGGTAGCTCACCCCTCCACTTT.

This clone came up a few times. The V gene is TRBV9, the J gene TRBJ2-2, with D tentatively TRBD2 (5 bases). This CDR3 has 16 residues. Trimming cost V 0 bases and J 4 bases, with 13 bases left between them. CDR1 and CDR2 (germline): SGDLS, YYNGEE. The CDR3 here is CASSVGGRRSTGELFF. The CDR3 DNA follows: TGTGCCAGCAGCGTAGGGGGTCGGAGGAGCACCGGGGAGCTGTTTTTT.

This rearrangement joins TRBV3-1 (or the pseudogene TRBV3-2) to TRBJ2-3; 12 positions match TRBD2. CDR1 and CDR2 from the germline V gene are LGHDT and YNNKEL (reference sequence). This CDR3 spans 16 amino acids. Trimming removed 4 bases from V and 4 bases from J; junction bases left unmatched: 6. CDR3 DNA: TGTGCCAGCAGCCTCCGGACTAGCGGGAACTCAGATACGCAGTATTTT. As protein: CASSLRTSGNSDTQYF.

The chain links TRBV5-1 to TRBJ1-2; D is uncertain. The CDR3 has 12 residues. Trimming took 4 bases from V and 8 from J, leaving 12 bases between them. Per germline, CDR1 SGHRS and CDR2 YFSETQ. The DNA for the CDR3 is TGCGCCAGCAGCCCGCGGTTCGACGGCTACACCTTC. Translating it yields CASSPRFDGYTF.

V is TRBV29-1 and J is TRBJ2-5; the D is unclear. The V end lost 6 bases, the J end lost 5 bases, and 7 bases lay between the germline ends. CDR1 is SQVTM, CDR2 ANQGSEA, per germline. The CDR3 is 10 residues long. The DNA of the CDR3 is TGCAGCGTCCGTCGGGAGACCCAGTACTTC. It yields the protein CSVRRETQYF.

This chain uses TRBV5-1 with TRBJ1-1, with TRBD1 matching 7 bases. J lost 2 bases, V lost 3 bases, and 4 bases had no gene match. This CDR3 spans 14 amino acids. Germline V gene sequence: CDR1 SGHRS, CDR2 YFSETQ. DNA of the CDR3: TGCGCCAGCAGCTCGGGACAGCGTAACACTGAAGCTTTCTTT. Its translation is CASSSGQRNTEAFF.

The chain uses TRBV30 and TRBJ1-2; 8 bases align to TRBD1. Germline V gene sequence: CDR1 GTSNPN, CDR2 SVGIG (reference sequence). CDR3 length equals 13 residues. The junction had 3 bases not matched to a gene; V was cut back by 3 bases and J by 3 bases. CDR3 nucleotides: TGTGCCTGGAGACAGGGGGGATACTATGGCTACACCTTC. It specifies CAWRQGGYYGYTF.